Below, 5 T cell receptor beta chains from the same sample are listed, as sequenced in a study of T cells in Graves' hyperthyroidism and ophthalmopathy. Using RNA transcripts as the source, TCR beta CDR3 regions were amplified. First-round RT-PCR with HTBI primers amplified the TCR CDR3 region. Using its own MiXCR run on the multiplex PCR reads, TCRdb lists one record per CDR3 protein. The profile shows 750,000 to 950,000 distinct CDR3 sequences, more than 30% of them singletons. Sequenced: blood. The source of these receptors is a man in his late teens or twenties with Graves' hyperthyroidism.

This clonotype was recorded many times. V is TRBV25-1 and J is TRBJ1-1; D not resolved. V lost 7 bases and J 5 bases, leaving 17 bases between the germline ends. This CDR3 comprises 14 residues. Per the germline V gene, CDR1 is MGHDK and CDR2 is SYGVNS. CDR3 sequence (DNA): TGTGCCAGCACCAGCTCACGAAGGGAAACTGAAGCTTTCTTT. This encodes CASTSSRRETEAFF. Variable domain in full (rest from reference TRBV25-1 and TRBJ1-1): EADIYQTPRYLVIGTGKKITLECSQTMGHDKMYWYQQDPGMELHLIHYSYGVNSTEKGDLSSESTVSRIRTEHFPLTLESARPSHTSQYLCASTSSRRETEAFFGQGTRLTVV.

The gene calls are TRBV9 and TRBJ1-4; D gene unclear. Germline lookup yields CDR1 SGDLS and CDR2 YYNGEE. V was trimmed by 0 bases and J by 3 bases, leaving 6 bases between them. This CDR3 has 14 amino acids. The CDR3 region is CASSVEGSNEKLFF. The CDR3 coding sequence is TGTGCCAGCAGCGTAGAGGGTTCTAATGAAAAACTGTTTTTT.

The chain joins TRBV4-1 to TRBJ1-4, with D possibly TRBD1 on 5 matching bases. Germline V CDR1 and CDR2: MGHRA, YSYEKL. V lost 1 base and J 3 bases, leaving 12 bases between the germline ends. The CDR3 length is 16 residues. CDR3 loop: CASSQVRGAANEKLFF. The CDR3, as DNA: TGCGCCAGCAGCCAAGTTAGGGGCGCGGCTAATGAAAAACTGTTTTTT.

This clonotype has at least ten counts. The germline gene is not matched at one end of the junction; a read error may be the cause. The chain links TRBV7-2 to TRBJ1-1; TRBD1 matches at 8 bases. CDR3 length: 13 amino acids. Germline assignment: CDR1 SGHTA and CDR2 FQGNSA. The CDR3 DNA sequence: TGCGCCAGCAGTCCAACAGGGGGGACTGAAGCTTTCTTT. Its protein is CASSPTGGTEAFF.

The chain combines TRBV12-3 or TRBV12-4 with TRBJ2-7, with TRBD1 matching 7 bases. The CDR3 covers 16 residues. Trimming removed 5 bases from V and 1 base from J; junction bases left unmatched: 11. The CDR3 reads CASSDSRDSLSYEQYF. CDR3 bases: TGTGCCAGCAGTGACTCGAGGGACAGTCTGTCCTACGAGCAGTACTTC.